Listed here are 9 T cell receptor beta chains from one sample, sequenced in a study of human T cells and chemical hapten exposure. TCRdb re-analysed the RACE reads in MiXCR, keeping a single row per CDR3 protein. The data show 95,000 to 150,000 distinct CDR3 sequences, roughly an eighth seen once. The time point is: patch test 1, 2 weeks after DPC sensitization. The treatment was: therapeutic diphenylcyclopropenone sensitization with weekly scalp DPC. This specimen was whole blood, taken in connection with sensitization to the hapten diphenylcyclopropenone (DPC). The source is a young man with alopecia areata. Some clones in this sample may be carry-over from other donors' samples.

The chain recombines TRBV20-1 with TRBJ2-3, with 11 bases identical to TRBD2. Unmatched junction bases numbered 9, after V lost 2 bases and J lost 2 bases. The CDR3 sequence is 17 residues long. Looked up from germline, CDR1 is DFQATT and CDR2 is SNEGSKA (reference sequence). The CDR3 DNA reads as TGCAGTGCTAGACTTACTAGCGGGGGCTCAATCACAGATACGCAGTATTTT. Translating gives CSARLTSGGSITDTQYF.

The V call is TRBV6-6, the J call TRBJ1-2; TRBD1 aligns across 9 bases. V was pared by 0 bases and J by 3 bases, with 2 bases of the junction left unmatched. This CDR3 is built from 15 residues. Germline CDR1 reads MNHNY; CDR2 reads SVGAGI (reference sequence). CDR3: CASSYSRTGDYGYTF. The CDR3 coding sequence is TGTGCCAGCAGTTACTCACGGACAGGGGACTATGGCTACACCTTC.

This chain joins TRBV6-6 and TRBJ1-5; no reliable D call. Trimming cost V 0 bases and J 7 bases, with 16 bases left between them. The CDR3 is 16 amino acids. The V gene's germline CDR1 is MNHNY and CDR2 SVGAGI (reference sequence). The CDR3 loop is CASSYSSPAGRQPQHF. The CDR3 bases are TGTGCCAGCAGTTACTCGTCACCAGCCGGGAGACAGCCCCAGCATTTT.

The chain combines TRBV6-2 or TRBV6-3 with TRBJ2-3; TRBD1 or TRBD2 may be the D gene (5 bases each). V was cut by 7 bases and J by 1 base, with 12 bases left in between. CDR3 size: 14 residues. Germline V gives CDR1 MNHEY, CDR2 SVGEGT. CDR3 sequence reads: CASKRDGGTDTQYF. The CDR3 bases are TGTGCCAGCAAACGGGACGGAGGCACAGATACGCAGTATTTT.

This clonotype was seen repeatedly, ten times or more. The chain links TRBV19 to TRBJ2-1; D tentatively fits TRBD1 or TRBD2 (5 bases each). Germline assignment: CDR1 LNHDA and CDR2 SQIVND (reference sequence). V shed 3 bases and J shed 0 bases, with 9 bases lying between them. This CDR3 comprises 15 residues. The CDR3 DNA reads TGTGCCAGTAGTATTGGGGGACCCTCCTACAATGAGCAGTTCTTC. Translating gives CASSIGGPSYNEQFF.

This clonotype was detected a few times. V and J are TRBV7-9 and TRBJ1-2; D possibly corresponds to TRBD1 (5 bases). Per the germline V gene, CDR1 is SEHNR and CDR2 is FQNEAQ (reference sequence). CDR3 length: 13 residues. Trimming removed 6 bases from V and 4 bases from J, with 12 bases in between. In nucleotides, the CDR3 is TGTGCCAGCAGTCGGGGGGTAGTCTATGGCTACACCTTC. It codes for CASSRGVVYGYTF.

This clonotype was seen a handful of times. The chain uses TRBV29-1 and TRBJ2-5; 8 positions match TRBD1. The CDR3 is 14 residues long. Germline V CDR1 and CDR2: SQVTM, ANQGSEA. The ends lost 1 base at V and 4 bases at J; junction bases unmatched: 5. The CDR3 DNA is TGCAGCGTTGAAGGTGGACAGGGAGGAGAGACCCAGTACTTC. Translating gives CSVEGGQGGETQYF.

The chain has TRBV12-3 or TRBV12-4 and TRBJ2-1; D is ambiguous. The V end lost 3 bases, the J end lost 4 bases, and 10 bases lay between the germline ends. This CDR3 is built from 14 residues. For the CDR3, the DNA is TGTGCCAGCAGTTTCTCCCCTTTATACAATGAGCAGTTCTTC. Protein product: CASSFSPLYNEQFF.

There are a few counts of this clonotype. The chain carries TRBV20-1 and TRBJ2-5; TRBD2 matches 10 bases. The CDR3 spans 16 residues. In germline, CDR1 is DFQATT, CDR2 SNEGSKA (reference sequence). Trimming at V came to 3 bases and at J to 5 bases, leaving 12 bases not matched to a gene. CDR3 region: CSARDSAGGRRETQYF. DNA for the CDR3: TGCAGTGCTAGGGATTCAGCGGGGGGGCGGAGGGAGACCCAGTACTTC.